This record looks at one T cell receptor (beta chain) sequence and its context. Its binding antigen is unknown. No base quality values were provided; no much bigger clone lies one nucleotide off. This sample's time point label indicates: baseline before first vaccination. Samples from vaccinated people were obtained from the UK trials COV001 and COV002, which included a single-blind randomized controlled phase 2/3 trial of AZD1222 (ChAdOx1 nCoV-19) in healthy adults. For TCRbeta chain sequencing, PBMC samples from trial participants were taken at day 0 and at day 28 after the second dose. The CDR3 goes from the cysteine to the phenylalanine over 11 residues. Only the CDR3 region is kept as DNA, spanning 33 bases read in frame from base 1. Trimming removed 4 bases from V and 7 bases from J, leaving 7 bases between the germline ends. As encoded in the germline V gene, CDR1 is ENHRY while CDR2 is SYGVKD.

The data stem from a study of T cell responses to AZD1222 COVID-19 vaccine (dated by TCRdb to the early 2020s). About the investigation overall: Because spike-specific TCR depth and breadth did not differ between the two schedules, AZD1222 recipients who got a second dose at roughly 4 weeks were pooled with those who got a second dose at roughly 12 weeks. A total of under 250 trial participants underwent TCR sequencing, of whom roughly 210 had received two doses of AZD1222 and 26 had received two doses of the MenACWY control vaccine. Trial participants were enrolled into age subgroups of 18-55, 56-69 and 70-plus years, which contained about 150, 28 and 57 TCR-sequenced participants, respectively. Study-level results and caveats: Participants were mostly white British, with more females than males. The authors suggested clonal diversity may have been underestimated. Vaccine-associated CD4 TCRs spanned the whole spike protein, with dominant responses in regions 160-218 and 743-854. A significant rise in spike-specific TCR breadth and depth was observed after two AZD1222 doses relative to day 0 and relative to MenACWY recipients. Reportedly, close to half of the unique spike-specific TCRs recognized epitopes lying outside the regions that are mutated in the B.1.351 and B.1.1.7 variants. Because no samples from the day 14 peak response were available, repertoires could be characterized only after the peak T cell response. Only five to seven AZD1222 recipients were SARS-CoV-2 seropositive at baseline, limiting conclusions about previously exposed vaccinees. In the small 56-69-year group, the increase in depth fell short of significance, most likely because of low power.

The CDR3 regions of human TCRbeta chains were analyzed by immunosequencing. The authors' analysis ran thus. TCRs in the repertoires were matched against a reference library of SARS-CoV-2-specific TCRs that had been generated with the MIRA antigen-specificity platform. Breadth was defined as the fraction of unique TCRs that were SARS-CoV-2-associated, and depth was defined as the fraction of total T cells that were SARS-CoV-2-associated. Using the MIRA data, every spike-specific TCR was mapped to the spike region that the TCR reacted to and assigned to either a CD4 or a CD8 class. Log10-transformed breadth and depth values were compared by one-way ANOVA with Sidak's multiple comparisons tests. Imported from immuneACCESS, the table was reduced by TCRdb to in-frame sequences with V and J called. These copies leave out some clones; in studies compared against another copy, an unresolved V gene accounts for under half, and the cause of the remainder is not known. V and J calls and clone size are as listed in that table; D and trimming were resolved from the DNA. This sample has over 110,000 clones in its table, and roughly 90% of those were observed once. The ten largest clones represent about 3% of the sample.

The chain links TRBV10-3 with TRBJ1-2; no D segment can be confidently identified. The sequenced sample was peripheral blood, obtained on day 0 of AZD1222 vaccination. This TCR derives from an adult in good health. The sequenced DNA: TGTGCCATCAGTGGGGAGAGTGGCTACACCTTC. Its translation reads: CAISGESGYTF.